These 11 T cell receptor beta chains originate from one sample sequenced in a study of T cell responses to AZD1222 COVID-19 vaccine. The assay was immunoSEQ multiplex PCR, and TCRdb's table has in-frame clones only and misses some. The sample includes some 150,000 clones, around nine tenths of them seen just once. Sample: peripheral blood, taken on day 0 of AZD1222 vaccination. All receptors derive from an adult in good health.

This chain joins TRBV19 and TRBJ2-2; TRBD1 matches 8 bases. The germline V gene encodes CDR1 LNHDA and CDR2 SQIVND (reference sequence). The CDR3 spans 15 residues. V lost 6 bases to trimming and J lost 0 bases; unmatched junction nucleotides: 3. The CDR3, as DNA: TGTGCCAGTAGAAGACAGGGGACGAACACCGGGGAGCTGTTTTTT. It codes for CASRRQGTNTGELFF.

With regard to this clone: Within the sample, other DNA sequences also encode this same CDR3. The chain combines TRBV28 with TRBJ2-7; TRBD1 might be the D (6 bases). CDR3 length: 12 amino acids. The V end was cut by 5 bases, the J end by 4 bases, with 9 bases between. Looked up from germline, CDR1 is MDHEN and CDR2 is SYDVKM. The CDR3 spells CASSLQGYEQYF. The CDR3 DNA reads as TGTGCCAGCAGTCTACAGGGTTACGAGCAGTACTTC.

J is TRBJ2-7 and V is TRBV6-5, with D perhaps TRBD2 (6 bases). Trimming removed 6 bases from V and 4 bases from J, with 19 bases in between. The CDR3 length is 15 residues. Germline-derived CDR1 and CDR2 are MNHEY and SVGAGI. Written as DNA, the CDR3 is TGTGCCAGCAGCATATTACGGGACTCCCGGTACGAGCAGTACTTC. It yields the protein CASSILRDSRYEQYF.

CDR3 amino acids: CASSSPPGTGSGETQYF. Here the CDR3 DNA reads TGTGCCAGCAGTTCACCCCCCGGGACAGGGTCCGGGGAGACCCAGTACTTC. The gene calls are TRBV28 and TRBJ2-5; TRBD1 agrees at 9 bases. Trimming took 4 bases from V and 5 from J; bases not matched to a gene: 14. CDR1 is MDHEN, CDR2 SYDVKM, per germline. The CDR3 runs to 17 residues.

V gene TRBV18 combines with J gene TRBJ2-2, with D perhaps being TRBD1 or TRBD2 (5 bases each). Trimming pared 5 bases from V and 5 bases from J, leaving 12 bases between. Germline-derived CDR1 and CDR2 are KGHSH and LQKENI. The length of the CDR3 is 14 residues. The CDR3 DNA is TGTGCCAGCTCAGGGACCCACCCGACCGGGGAGCTGTTTTTT. This codes for CASSGTHPTGELFF.

The genes are TRBV11-1 and TRBJ2-1; D possibly corresponds to TRBD2 (5 bases). This CDR3 spans 14 amino acids. The V gene lost 1 base and the J gene lost 8 bases, with 12 bases spanning the gap. Germline CDR1 and CDR2: SGHAT and FQDESV (reference sequence). CDR3 bases: TGTGCCAGCAGCTTAGTCTCCGGGAAGGATGAGCAGTTCTTC. Translation gives CASSLVSGKDEQFF.

The chain couples TRBV5-1 to TRBJ2-2, with 7 bases matching TRBD1. This CDR3 contains 16 residues. Germline CDR1 and CDR2: SGHRS and YFSETQ. The V and J ends lost 4 bases and 6 bases, in that order; junction bases with no gene match: 12. CDR3 DNA sequence: TGCGCCAGCAGCCTTTTGAAACAGGGGAGCGCCGGGGAGCTGTTTTTT. Its translation is CASSLLKQGSAGELFF.

This chain connects TRBV28 to TRBJ1-3, with 8 bases aligning to TRBD1. V was clipped by 2 bases and J by 3 bases; unmatched bases: 3. The germline gives CDR1 MDHEN, CDR2 SYDVKM. The CDR3 is 15 amino acids. The CDR3 loop reads CASSLQGARGNTIYF. In DNA, the CDR3 is TGTGCCAGCAGTTTACAGGGGGCGCGTGGAAACACCATATATTTT. Together with reference TRBV28 and TRBJ1-3, the CDR3 gives the full variable domain: DVKVTQSSRYLVKRTGEKVFLECVQDMDHENMFWYRQDPGLGLRLIYFSYDVKMKEKGDIPEGYSVSREKKERFSLILESASTNQTSMYLCASSLQGARGNTIYFGEGSWLTVV.

The chain employs TRBV25-1 and TRBJ2-3, with D unresolved. The CDR3 is made up of 13 amino acids. V was cut by 2 bases and J by 5 bases, with 8 bases left in between. The germline V gene encodes CDR1 MGHDK and CDR2 SYGVNS. The CDR3 loop is CASSENSIDTQYF. The CDR3 bases are TGTGCCAGCAGTGAAAACTCAATAGATACGCAGTATTTT.

This clone occurred once. CDR3 sequence reads: CASSGLGFLAKNIQYF. CDR3 DNA: TGTGCCAGCAGCGGACTAGGTTTCCTAGCCAAAAACATTCAGTACTTC. The chain links TRBV21-1 to TRBJ2-4; whether TRBD2, the table's D call, matches the DNA was not checked. TRBV21-1 is listed as a pseudogene. This CDR3 region has 16 residues.

The sample holds a few counts of this clone. The chain has TRBV4-2 and TRBJ1-2; TRBD1 agrees at 8 bases. J was trimmed by 5 bases and V by 0 bases; bases with no gene match: 8. Germline loops: CDR1 LGHNA, CDR2 YNFKEQ. The CDR3 has 16 residues. The CDR3 sequence is CASSQDWAGGGYGYTF. CDR3 bases: TGTGCCAGCAGCCAAGATTGGGCAGGGGGCGGGTATGGCTACACCTTC.